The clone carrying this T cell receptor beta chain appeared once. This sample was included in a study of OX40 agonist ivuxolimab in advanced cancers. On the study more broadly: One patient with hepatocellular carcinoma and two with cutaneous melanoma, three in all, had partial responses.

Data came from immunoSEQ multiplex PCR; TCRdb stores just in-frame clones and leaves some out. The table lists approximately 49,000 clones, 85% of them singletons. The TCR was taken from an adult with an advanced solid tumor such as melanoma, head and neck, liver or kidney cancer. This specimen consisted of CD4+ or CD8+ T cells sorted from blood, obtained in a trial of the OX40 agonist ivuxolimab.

CDR3: CASSFPPGTVTYTGELFF. The CDR3 DNA is TGTGCCAGCAGCTTCCCACCCGGGACAGTTACTTACACCGGGGAGCTGTTTTTT. This chain links TRBV7-9 with TRBJ2-2; TRBD1 matches at 7 bases. Germline V lookup: CDR1 SEHNR, CDR2 FQNEAQ (reference sequence). The CDR3 loop spans 18 amino acids. V lost 3 bases, J lost 3 bases, and 13 bases stayed unmatched.